This note documents a single TCR beta chain sequence. Its antigen is still unknown. Every patient had mismatch repair deficiency by PCR or immunohistochemistry. This sample was included in a study of PD-1 blockade in mismatch repair-deficient tumors. Study in general: All were previously treated, progressing patients with about a dozen mismatch repair-deficient cancer types.

Clones were read by immunoSEQ multiplex PCR, and TCRdb kept only the in-frame ones, dropping some. The data show some 100,000 clones, roughly four fifths seen once. Germline CDR1 reads GTSNPN; CDR2 reads SVGIG (reference sequence). The CDR3 has 16 amino acids. V lost 3 bases, J lost 0 bases, and 15 bases lay in between. Study results and caveats: Rapid post-treatment expansion, then contraction, generally preceding radiologic response, marked tumor-resident clones.

V usage is TRBV30 and J usage is TRBJ2-1; no firm D call. The sample was peripheral blood, taken roughly 35 weeks after starting pembrolizumab. The sequence derives from an adult with mismatch repair-deficient cancer. The CDR3 loop reads CAWRGSGAYSYNEQFF. In DNA, the CDR3 is TGTGCCTGGAGGGGGTCGGGCGCGTACTCCTACAATGAGCAGTTCTTC.